This T cell receptor beta chain was sequenced in a study of blood T cell repertoires in COVID-19. Study-wide context: Material from acute and convalescent COVID-19 was sourced from the United States, Italy and Spain.

The trim removed 4 bases at V and 2 bases at J, leaving 8 bases unmatched. The CDR3 is made up of 17 amino acids. CDR1 and CDR2 from the germline V gene are LNHNV and YYDKDF (reference sequence). Recovered status applied to Cohort 3 donors who had two consecutive negative PCRs. It also applied to those with clearance or with symptom resolution. Libraries were prepared by immunoSEQ multiplex PCR; TCRdb keeps only in-frame clonotypes and omits some of them. Counted here are around 360,000 clones, less than 90% occurring once; the ten biggest clones make up approximately 3%. This TCR came from a woman in her thirties who had recovered from COVID-19. The chain is built from TRBV15 and TRBJ2-2, with 9 nucleotides matching TRBD1. The sample consisted of PBMCs or T cells enriched from blood (not recorded which). CDR3 sequence: CATSTHPGQGNTGELFF. In DNA, the CDR3 is TGTGCCACCAGCACCCACCCGGGACAGGGAAACACCGGGGAGCTGTTTTTT.